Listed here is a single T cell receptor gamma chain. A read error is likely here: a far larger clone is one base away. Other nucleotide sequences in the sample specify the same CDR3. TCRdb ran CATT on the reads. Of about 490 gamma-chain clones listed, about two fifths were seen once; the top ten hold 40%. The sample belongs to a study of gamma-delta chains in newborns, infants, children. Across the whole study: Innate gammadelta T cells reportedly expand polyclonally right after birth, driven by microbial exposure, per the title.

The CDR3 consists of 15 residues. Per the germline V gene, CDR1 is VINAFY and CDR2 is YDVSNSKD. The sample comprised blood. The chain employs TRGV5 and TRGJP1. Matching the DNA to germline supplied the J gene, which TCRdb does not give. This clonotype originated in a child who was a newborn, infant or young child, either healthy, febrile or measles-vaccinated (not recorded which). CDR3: CATWDRHTTGWFKIF. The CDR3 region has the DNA TGCGCCACCTGGGACAGGCATACCACTGGTTGGTTCAAGATATTT.